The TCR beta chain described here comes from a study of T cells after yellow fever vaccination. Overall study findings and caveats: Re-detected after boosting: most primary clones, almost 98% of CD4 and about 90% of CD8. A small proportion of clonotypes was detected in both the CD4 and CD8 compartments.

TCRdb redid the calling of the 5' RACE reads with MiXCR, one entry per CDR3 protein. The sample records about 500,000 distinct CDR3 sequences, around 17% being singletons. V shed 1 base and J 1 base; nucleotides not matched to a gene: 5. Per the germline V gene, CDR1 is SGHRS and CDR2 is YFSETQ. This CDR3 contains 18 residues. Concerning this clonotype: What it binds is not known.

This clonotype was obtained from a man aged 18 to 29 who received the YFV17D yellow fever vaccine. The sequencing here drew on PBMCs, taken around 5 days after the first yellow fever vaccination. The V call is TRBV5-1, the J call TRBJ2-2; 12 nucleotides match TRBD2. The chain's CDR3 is CASSLQGLAGLNTGELFF. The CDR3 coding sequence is TGCGCCAGCAGCTTGCAAGGACTAGCGGGGTTGAACACCGGGGAGCTGTTTTTT.